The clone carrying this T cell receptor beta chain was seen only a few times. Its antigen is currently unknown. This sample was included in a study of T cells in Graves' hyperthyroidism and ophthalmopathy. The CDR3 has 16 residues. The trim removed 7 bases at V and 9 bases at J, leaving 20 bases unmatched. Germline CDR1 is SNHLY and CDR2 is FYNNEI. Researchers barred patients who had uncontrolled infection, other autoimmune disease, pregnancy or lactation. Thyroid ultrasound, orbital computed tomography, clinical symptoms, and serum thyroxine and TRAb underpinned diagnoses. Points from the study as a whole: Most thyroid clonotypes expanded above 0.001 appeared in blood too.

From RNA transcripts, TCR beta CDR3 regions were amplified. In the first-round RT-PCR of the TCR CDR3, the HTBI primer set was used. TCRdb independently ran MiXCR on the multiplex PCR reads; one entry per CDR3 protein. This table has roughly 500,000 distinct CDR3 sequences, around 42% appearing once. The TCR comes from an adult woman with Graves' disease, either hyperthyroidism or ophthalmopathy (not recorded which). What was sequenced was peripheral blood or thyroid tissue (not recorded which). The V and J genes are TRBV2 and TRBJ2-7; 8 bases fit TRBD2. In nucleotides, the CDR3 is TGTGCCAGCACGAGGGTAGCGGGACCGACGGGACTACCGCAGTACTTC. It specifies CASTRVAGPTGLPQYF.